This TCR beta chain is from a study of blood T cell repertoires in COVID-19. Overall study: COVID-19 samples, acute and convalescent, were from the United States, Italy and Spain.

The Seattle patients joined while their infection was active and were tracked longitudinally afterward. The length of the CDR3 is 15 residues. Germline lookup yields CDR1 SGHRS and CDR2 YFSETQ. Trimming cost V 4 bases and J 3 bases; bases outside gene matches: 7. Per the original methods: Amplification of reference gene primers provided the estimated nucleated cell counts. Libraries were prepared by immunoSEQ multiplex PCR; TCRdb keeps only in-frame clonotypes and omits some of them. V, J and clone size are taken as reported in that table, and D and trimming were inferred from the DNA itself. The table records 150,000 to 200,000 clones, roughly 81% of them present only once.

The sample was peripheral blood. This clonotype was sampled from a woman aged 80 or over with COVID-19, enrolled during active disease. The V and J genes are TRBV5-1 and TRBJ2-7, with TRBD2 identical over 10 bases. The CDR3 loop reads CASSPLAGSIYEQYF. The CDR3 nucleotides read TGCGCCAGCAGCCCACTAGCGGGATCCATCTACGAGCAGTACTTC.